The source of this T cell receptor beta chain is a study of shared clonotypes between healthy human individuals. Study outcomes and limitations: Non-shared clonotypes displayed generation probabilities falling below those of clonotypes present in all four donors. It was observed that 5% to 6% of naive CD4 clonotypes were shared across a few donors.

Comment on this clone: No antigen is known for it.

This CDR3 has 15 amino acids. V was trimmed by 4 bases and J by 7 bases, leaving 14 bases between them. Germline V gene data show CDR1 as MNHEY and CDR2 as SMNVEV (reference sequence). Sorted-subset replicate PCR reactions were performed with approximately 190 ng DNA, corresponding to about 32,000 T cell genomes. TCRdb's copy holds only in-frame clones and misses some; the assay was immunoSEQ multiplex PCR. The table lists hundreds of thousands of clones, around 96% of them singletons. This receptor was taken from a woman in her 30s in good health. The J gene is TRBJ1-6, the V gene TRBV27; a weak D match, TRBD1 (5 bases). The sample comprised naive CD4+ T cells sorted from blood. Subset given: CD45RA+ positively selected. The chain's CDR3 is CASSYGGTGNSPLHF. The CDR3 nucleotides are TGTGCCAGCAGTTACGGGGGAACGGGAAATTCACCCCTCCACTTT.